This T cell receptor beta chain comes out of a study of T-cell reconstitution after alpha-beta-depleted transplantation in children. Worth noting for this clonotype: The antigen remains undetermined.

It was with unique molecular identifiers that the TCRbeta library was prepared. TCRdb re-derived calls from the PCR reads in MiXCR, one entry per CDR3 protein. This sample has around 700,000 distinct CDR3 sequences, with around 13% found just once. Study-level findings and limits: Surviving recipient T cells and thymic progenitors underlay high day-60 TCRbeta diversity in some patients. There were reportedly several hundred expanded graft clones from which alpha-beta T cells came about two months after transplant. It was newly produced T cells that mostly accounted for T-cell counts and diversity one year after transplant.

Germline assignment: CDR1 SGHKS and CDR2 YYEKEE (reference sequence). The CDR3 is made up of 16 amino acids. The ends lost 6 bases at V and 4 bases at J; junction bases unmatched: 16. Sequences were derived from PBMCs, sampled before TCRalphabeta/CD19-depleted stem cell transplant. The chain uses TRBV5-5 and TRBJ2-7; 7 positions agree with TRBD1. The origin of this receptor is a girl aged 2-10 years with congenital amegakaryocytic thrombocytopenia, due to receive a stem cell transplant. The CDR3 spells CASTSGVGTDAYEQYF. CDR3 coding DNA: TGTGCCAGCACCTCTGGGGTGGGGACAGATGCTTACGAGCAGTACTTC.